This TCR beta chain was sequenced for a study of shared T cell receptors in the human thymus. TCRdb's copy holds only in-frame clones and misses some; the assay was immunoSEQ multiplex PCR. The sample yields approximately 400,000 clones, approximately 95% seen once. Looked up from germline, CDR1 is LGHNA and CDR2 is YSLEER. Trimming took 0 bases from V and 8 from J; bases not matched to a gene: 2. The CDR3 is 14 amino acids. The receptor was isolated from a human donor. The sample taken for sequencing was thymocytes. J is TRBJ2-1 and V is TRBV4-3, with TRBD2 matching 9 bases. The CDR3 protein is CASSQDSGSHEQFF. CDR3 bases: TGCGCCAGCAGCCAAGATAGCGGGAGCCATGAGCAGTTCTTC.